Each of the 11 T cell receptor beta chains below was sequenced from the same sample in a study of blood T cells in healthy people across ages. Sample-barcoded 5' priming and a J-beta primer mix drove a second PCR of roughly 7 to 11 cycles. TCRdb re-derived calls from the 5' RACE reads in MiXCR, one entry per CDR3 protein. The data show roughly 680,000 distinct CDR3 sequences, with over 40% seen just once and about 13% held by the top ten. The sample consisted of blood. The receptors originated from a woman over 75 in good health.

This clonotype was detected many times. CDR3 sequence: CATSGQGQETQYF. Written as DNA, the CDR3 is TGTGCCACCAGTGGACAGGGACAAGAGACCCAGTACTTC. The chain has TRBV24-1 and TRBJ2-5; 7 bases are a match to TRBD1. Looked up from germline, CDR1 is KGHDR and CDR2 is SFDVKD. The CDR3 runs 13 residues. The V and J ends lost 5 bases and 2 bases, in that order; junction bases with no gene match: 1.

This clonotype was counted a single time. This rearrangement joins TRBV7-2 to TRBJ2-7; D perhaps matches TRBD1 (6 bases). Near its end, the DNA agrees better with TRBJ2-5, so the J call may be wrong. This CDR3 spans 15 amino acids. CDR1 SGHTA and CDR2 FQGNSA come from the germline V gene. CDR3 loop: CASSLVGARQETQYF. As DNA, the CDR3 is TGTGCCAGCAGCTTAGTGGGGGCGAGACAAGAGACCCAGTACTTC.

This clonotype has at least ten counts. The CDR3 here is CASSYLAATNEKLFF. The CDR3 DNA reads TGTGCCAGCAGTTACTTGGCAGCAACTAATGAAAAACTGTTTTTT. This rearrangement joins TRBV6-6 to TRBJ1-4; D is unclear. Germline CDR1 MNHNY, CDR2 SVGAGI (reference sequence). V gave up 1 base and J gave up 0 bases, with 6 bases separating them. This CDR3 region has 15 residues.

This clonotype occurred many times. V gene TRBV5-1 combines with J gene TRBJ2-5; D is possibly TRBD1 (5 bases). V lost 2 bases and J 5 bases, leaving 10 bases between the germline ends. Germline values: CDR1 SGHRS, CDR2 YFSETQ. The CDR3 runs 13 residues. Here the CDR3 DNA reads TGCGCCAGCAGCTTAGTAGGGGATGAGACCCAGTACTTC. Amino acids: CASSLVGDETQYF. The entire variable domain, with the rest obtained from reference TRBV5-1 and TRBJ2-5, is as follows: KAGVTQTPRYLIKTRGQQVTLSCSPISGHRSVSWYQQTPGQGLQFLFEYFSETQRNKGNFPGRFSGRQFSNSRSEMNVSTLELGDSALYLCASSLVGDETQYFGPGTRLLVL.

About this clonotype itself: A read error is possible here, since a much larger clone lies one base away. The chain has TRBV12-3 or TRBV12-4 and TRBJ1-4; D remains unclear. The CDR3 runs 15 residues. Trimming took 3 bases from V and 5 from J, leaving 13 bases between them. The CDR3 coding sequence is TGTGCCAGCAGTTTTTGGCATGGAGGGAATGAAAAACTGTTTTTT. It codes for CASSFWHGGNEKLFF.

This clonotype was picked up many times. The CDR3 reads CASSLQVTGELFF. The DNA of the CDR3 is TGTGCCAGCAGCTTACAGGTGACCGGGGAGCTGTTTTTT. This chain joins TRBV7-2 and TRBJ2-2; D gene uncertain. Between the trimmed V and J ends, which lost 2 bases and 5 bases, there was a span of 6 bases. This CDR3 comprises 13 residues. The germline V gene encodes CDR1 SGHTA and CDR2 FQGNSA.

The rearrangement joins TRBV6-2 or TRBV6-3 to TRBJ2-1; 8 bases map to TRBD2. The CDR3 runs to 13 residues. The junction had 4 bases not matched to a gene; V was cut back by 6 bases and J by 6 bases. Germline V gene sequence: CDR1 MNHEY, CDR2 SVGEGT. The CDR3 spells CASSIGLANEQFF. CDR3 DNA sequence: TGTGCCAGCAGCATAGGACTAGCCAATGAGCAGTTCTTC.

This clonotype was recorded only once. V gene TRBV27 combines with J gene TRBJ2-2; 7 bases are a match to TRBD2. The CDR3 has 15 residues. CDR1 MNHEY and CDR2 SMNVEV come from the germline V gene (reference sequence). V shed 3 bases and J 5 bases; nucleotides not matched to a gene: 6. In nucleotides, the CDR3 is TGTGCCAGCAGTTTTGGCGGGAGAGTAACCGGGGAGCTGTTTTTT. This sequence encodes CASSFGGRVTGELFF.

The rearrangement links TRBV13 to TRBJ2-4; the D gene is possibly TRBD1 (5 bases). Germline CDR1 PRHDT, CDR2 FYEKMQ (reference sequence). The CDR3 runs to 13 residues. Trimming removed 8 bases from V and 8 bases from J, with 16 bases in between. This chain's CDR3 is CASVLRGEDIQYF. DNA for the CDR3: TGTGCCAGCGTCCTAAGGGGCGAGGACATTCAGTACTTC.

The rearrangement links TRBV7-9 to TRBJ2-3; 14 bases match TRBD2. The ends lost 5 bases at V and 2 bases at J; junction bases unmatched: 12. Germline assignment: CDR1 SEHNR and CDR2 FQNEAQ (reference sequence). The CDR3 has 19 residues. The CDR3 region has the DNA TGTGCCAGCAGCCCCCCGGTGGGACTAGCGGGGGACCTCACAGATACGCAGTATTTT. Encoded protein: CASSPPVGLAGDLTDTQYF.

This clonotype was observed many times. This chain links TRBV3-1 with TRBJ2-7; no clear D. The germline CDR1 and CDR2 sequences are LGHDT and YNNKEL (reference sequence). CDR3 length: 15 residues. Trimming removed 1 base at V and 1 base at J, with 11 bases between. Written as DNA, the CDR3 is TGTGCCAGCAGCCAAGCGAAGACGACATCCTACGAGCAGTACTTC. Translation: CASSQAKTTSYEQYF.